This T cell receptor (beta chain) comes out of a study of circulating and synovial CD4+ cells in juvenile arthritis (dated by TCRdb to the mid-2010s). Background for the entire study: TCRbeta CDR3 repertoires of circulating HLA-DR+ CD4 T cells, bulk blood CD4 T cells and synovial CD4 T cells were compared within each patient. Repertoire sequencing aimed to confirm that a circulating synovial-like CD4 T cell subset was enriched in synovial clonotypes. Study-level results and caveats: Overlap with synovium increased with sequencing depth, so measured shared-clonotype fractions likely underestimated the full repertoire overlap. Synovial and circulating pathogenic-like lymphocyte repertoires were less diverse than bulk blood CD4 repertoires, with some CPL samples as oligoclonal as synovium. CPL and bulk blood CD4 samples differed in T cell genome counts by at least an order of magnitude, so sample-size effects were addressed. Circulating pathogenic-like lymphocytes were found to cluster with synovial T cells, and a substantially higher fraction of CDR3 sequences was shared with synovium by circulating pathogenic-like lymphocytes than by bulk blood. Traditional Vbeta family usage analysis did not detect the difference between circulating pathogenic-like lymphocytes and bulk blood T cells.

Libraries were prepared through the immunoSEQ multiplex PCR assay. An external provider performed TCRbeta CDR3 sequencing as a commercial service. Concerning the study's data processing: The analyses used productive nucleotide sequences together with amino acid sequences obtained by in silico translation. Diversity was measured as Renyi entropy over a range of alpha values, and the median of 200 repeated subsamples was taken to equalise sample size. For clustering, the distance between each pair of repertoires was computed as one minus the Chao-modified Jaccard index, which corrected for under-sampling. Frequency-weighted overlap with synovial clonotypes was computed over 200 sample sizes, 200 draws without replacement each, and reported at the smaller sample's size. The table was pulled from immuneACCESS by TCRdb, which kept in-frame rearrangements only. Such tables lose some clones; where checked, under half of the loss comes from unresolved V genes, and the rest has no known cause. For V, J and clone size, that table is used; D and trimming come from the DNA. This sample holds about 33,000 clones; 90% to 95% were observed only once. Clones ranked in the top ten supply approximately 0.16% of the sample.

To note about this clone: Its antigen has not been determined. No quality values exist for individual bases; no much larger clone is one base distant.

The sequenced samples came from patients who had active juvenile idiopathic arthritis. Right after thawing, the cells went straight into sorting, and Live/Dead Fixable Near-IR Stain was used to exclude dead cells. V is clipped by 3 bases and J by 4 bases, and the sequence between their germline boundaries is 22 bases long. As encoded in the germline V gene, CDR1 is SGDLS while CDR2 is YYNGEE. The CDR3 measures 17 amino acids from cysteine to phenylalanine. Only the CDR3 part of the read is kept: 51 bases, read in frame from the first base. The rearranged segments are TRBV9 and TRBJ2-5; perhaps TRBD1 is the D gene, with 6 bases matching. The specimen was CD4+ T cells from blood. This receptor was taken from a human donor with juvenile idiopathic arthritis. In nucleotide form, the sequence is TGTGCCAGCAGCGAATCAATCGGACAGCCTTTGGGAGAGACCCAGTACTTC. It translates to CASSESIGQPLGETQYF. Beyond the CDR3, the reference TRBV9 and TRBJ2-5 genes provide the residues; the full variable domain reads: DSGVTQTPKHLITATGQRVTLRCSPRSGDLSVYWYQQSLDQGLQFLIQYYNGEERAKGNILERFSAQQFPDLHSELNLSSLELGDSALYFCASSESIGQPLGETQYFGPGTRLLVL.